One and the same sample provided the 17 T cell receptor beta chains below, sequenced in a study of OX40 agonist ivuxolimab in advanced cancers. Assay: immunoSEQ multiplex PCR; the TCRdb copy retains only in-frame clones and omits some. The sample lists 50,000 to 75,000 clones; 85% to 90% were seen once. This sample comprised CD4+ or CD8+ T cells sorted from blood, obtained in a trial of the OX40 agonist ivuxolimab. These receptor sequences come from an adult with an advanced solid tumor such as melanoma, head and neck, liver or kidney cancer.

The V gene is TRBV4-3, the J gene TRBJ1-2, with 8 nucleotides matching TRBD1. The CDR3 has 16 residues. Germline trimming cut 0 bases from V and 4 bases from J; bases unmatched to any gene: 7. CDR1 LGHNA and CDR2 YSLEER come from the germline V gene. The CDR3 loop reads CASSQDYATGAYGYTF. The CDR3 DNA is TGCGCCAGCAGCCAAGATTATGCGACAGGGGCCTATGGCTACACCTTC.

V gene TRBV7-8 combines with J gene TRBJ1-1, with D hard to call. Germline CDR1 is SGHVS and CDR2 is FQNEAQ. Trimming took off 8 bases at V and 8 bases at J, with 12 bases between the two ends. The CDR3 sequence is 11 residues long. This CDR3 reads CASALGREAFF. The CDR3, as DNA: TGTGCCAGCGCCCTTGGGCGGGAAGCTTTCTTT.

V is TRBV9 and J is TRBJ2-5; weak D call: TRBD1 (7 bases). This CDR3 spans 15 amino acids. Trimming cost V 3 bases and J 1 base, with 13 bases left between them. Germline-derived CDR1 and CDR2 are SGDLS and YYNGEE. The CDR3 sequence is CASSARQGGQETQYF. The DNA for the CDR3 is TGTGCCAGCAGCGCCCGACAGGGAGGCCAAGAGACCCAGTACTTC. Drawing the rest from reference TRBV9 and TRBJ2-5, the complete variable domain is DSGVTQTPKHLITATGQRVTLRCSPRSGDLSVYWYQQSLDQGLQFLIQYYNGEERAKGNILERFSAQQFPDLHSELNLSSLELGDSALYFCASSARQGGQETQYFGPGTRLLVL.

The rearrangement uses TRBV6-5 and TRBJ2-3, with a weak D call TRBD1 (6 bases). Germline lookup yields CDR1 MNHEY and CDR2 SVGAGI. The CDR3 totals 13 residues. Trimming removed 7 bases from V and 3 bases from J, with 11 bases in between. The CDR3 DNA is TGTGCCAGCACCAAAACAGGGACAGATACGCAGTATTTT. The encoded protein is CASTKTGTDTQYF.

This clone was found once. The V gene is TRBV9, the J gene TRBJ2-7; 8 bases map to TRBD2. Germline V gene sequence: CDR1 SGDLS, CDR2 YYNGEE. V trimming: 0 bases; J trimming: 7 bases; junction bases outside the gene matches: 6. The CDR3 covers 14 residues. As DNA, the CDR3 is TGTGCCAGCAGCGTAGCTCTTCGGGAGGGGGAGCAGTACTTC. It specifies CASSVALREGEQYF.

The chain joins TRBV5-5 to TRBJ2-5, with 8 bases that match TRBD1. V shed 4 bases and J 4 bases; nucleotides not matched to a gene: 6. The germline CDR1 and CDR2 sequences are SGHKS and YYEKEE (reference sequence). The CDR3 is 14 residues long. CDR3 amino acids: CASSVSGTGETQYF. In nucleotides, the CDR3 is TGTGCCAGCAGCGTATCCGGGACAGGAGAGACCCAGTACTTC.

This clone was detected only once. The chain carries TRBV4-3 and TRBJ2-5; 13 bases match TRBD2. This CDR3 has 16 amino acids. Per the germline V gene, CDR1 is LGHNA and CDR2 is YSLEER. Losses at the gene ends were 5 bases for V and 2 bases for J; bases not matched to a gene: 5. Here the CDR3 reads CASSSLAGGGQETQYF. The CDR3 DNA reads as TGCGCCAGCAGCTCACTAGCGGGGGGGGGACAAGAGACCCAGTACTTC.

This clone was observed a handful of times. CDR3 sequence: CASRPWTGQPQHF. DNA of the CDR3: TGTGCCAGTAGACCCTGGACAGGCCAGCCCCAGCATTTT. The V call is TRBV19, the J call TRBJ1-5; 7 nucleotides match TRBD1. From germline, CDR1 is LNHDA and CDR2 SQIVND (reference sequence). This CDR3 has 13 amino acids. V gave up 6 bases and J gave up 7 bases; unmatched junction bases: 6.

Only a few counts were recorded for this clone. This chain's CDR3 is CASSYSRNGDEGYTF. The CDR3 nucleotides are TGTGCCAGCAGTTACTCGAGGAACGGGGATGAAGGCTACACCTTC. This chain links TRBV6-6 with TRBJ1-2; D gene ambiguous. Per the germline V gene, CDR1 is MNHNY and CDR2 is SVGAGI (reference sequence). V was shortened by 0 bases and J by 8 bases, with 16 bases between the two germline ends. This CDR3 spans 15 amino acids.

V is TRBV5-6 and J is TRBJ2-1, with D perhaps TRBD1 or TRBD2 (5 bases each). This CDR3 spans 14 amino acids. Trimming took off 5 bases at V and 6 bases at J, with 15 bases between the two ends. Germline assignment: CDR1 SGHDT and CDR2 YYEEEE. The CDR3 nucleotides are TGTGCCAGCAGTTGGGACCAAGGAGGCAATGAGCAGTTCTTC. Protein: CASSWDQGGNEQFF.

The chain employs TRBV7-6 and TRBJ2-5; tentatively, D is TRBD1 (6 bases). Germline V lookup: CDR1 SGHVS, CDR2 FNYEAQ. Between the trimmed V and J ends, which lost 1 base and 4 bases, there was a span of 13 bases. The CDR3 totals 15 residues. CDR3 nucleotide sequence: TGTGCCAGCAGCTTAGTGGACAGTTGGGGAGAGACCCAGTACTTC. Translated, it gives CASSLVDSWGETQYF.

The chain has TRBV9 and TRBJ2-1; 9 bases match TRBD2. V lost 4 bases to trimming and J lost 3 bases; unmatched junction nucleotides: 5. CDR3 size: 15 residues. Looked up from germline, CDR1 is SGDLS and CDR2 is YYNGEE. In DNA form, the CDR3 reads TGTGCCAGCAGCCTCGCGGGGGGGATCTACAATGAGCAGTTCTTC. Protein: CASSLAGGIYNEQFF. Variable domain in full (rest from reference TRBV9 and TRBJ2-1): DSGVTQTPKHLITATGQRVTLRCSPRSGDLSVYWYQQSLDQGLQFLIQYYNGEERAKGNILERFSAQQFPDLHSELNLSSLELGDSALYFCASSLAGGIYNEQFFGPGTRLTVL.

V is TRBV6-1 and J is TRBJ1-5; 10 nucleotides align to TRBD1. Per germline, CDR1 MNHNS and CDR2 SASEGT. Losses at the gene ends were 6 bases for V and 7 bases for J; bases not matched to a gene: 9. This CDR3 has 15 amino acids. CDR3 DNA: TGTGCCAGCAGACGCCGACAGGGGGCTTCACAGCCCCAGCATTTT. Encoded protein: CASRRRQGASQPQHF.

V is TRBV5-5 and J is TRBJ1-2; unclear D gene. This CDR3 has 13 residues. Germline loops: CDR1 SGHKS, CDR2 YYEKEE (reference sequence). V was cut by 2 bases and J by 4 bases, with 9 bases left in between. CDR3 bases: TGTGCCAGCAGCTTAGAGGAGATCTATGGCTACACCTTC. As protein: CASSLEEIYGYTF.

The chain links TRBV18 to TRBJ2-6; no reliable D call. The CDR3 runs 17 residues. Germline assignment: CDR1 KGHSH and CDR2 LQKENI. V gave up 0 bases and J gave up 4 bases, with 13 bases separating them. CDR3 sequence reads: CASSPPIGLGGANVLTF. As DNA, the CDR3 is TGTGCCAGCTCACCACCGATAGGCCTTGGAGGGGCCAACGTCCTGACTTTC.

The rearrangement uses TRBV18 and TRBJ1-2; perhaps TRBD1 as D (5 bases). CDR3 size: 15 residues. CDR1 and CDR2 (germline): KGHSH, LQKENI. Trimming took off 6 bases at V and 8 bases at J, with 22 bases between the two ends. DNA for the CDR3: TGTGCCAGCTCCCCCGAGATGAGTGGGGGACGGGGCTACACCTTC. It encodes CASSPEMSGGRGYTF.

CDR3 coding DNA: TGTGCCTGGCGGACTAGCGGGGTTGGCAATGAGCAGTTCTTC. Amino acids: CAWRTSGVGNEQFF. The chain employs TRBV30 and TRBJ2-1; 12 nucleotides match TRBD2. Germline V CDR1 and CDR2: GTSNPN, SVGIG (reference sequence). This CDR3 comprises 14 residues. Trimming cost V 5 bases and J 6 bases; bases outside gene matches: 5. The entire variable domain, with the rest obtained from reference TRBV30 and TRBJ2-1, is as follows: SQTIHQWPATLVQPVGSPLSLECTVEGTSNPNLYWYRQAAGRGLQLLFYSVGIGQISSEVPQNLSASRPQDRQFILSSKKLLLSDSGFYLCAWRTSGVGNEQFFGPGTRLTVL.